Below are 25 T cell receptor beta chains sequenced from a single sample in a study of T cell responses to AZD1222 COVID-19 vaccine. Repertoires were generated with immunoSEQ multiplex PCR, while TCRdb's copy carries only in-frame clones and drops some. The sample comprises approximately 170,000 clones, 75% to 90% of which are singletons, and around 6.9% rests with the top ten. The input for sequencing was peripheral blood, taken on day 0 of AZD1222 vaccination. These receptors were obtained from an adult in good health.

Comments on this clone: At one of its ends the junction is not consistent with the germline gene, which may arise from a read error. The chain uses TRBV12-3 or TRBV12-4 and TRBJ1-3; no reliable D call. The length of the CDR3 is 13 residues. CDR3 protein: CASRLAAGNTIYF. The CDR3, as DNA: TGTGCCAGCCGTCTCGCAGCTGGGAACACCATATATTTT.

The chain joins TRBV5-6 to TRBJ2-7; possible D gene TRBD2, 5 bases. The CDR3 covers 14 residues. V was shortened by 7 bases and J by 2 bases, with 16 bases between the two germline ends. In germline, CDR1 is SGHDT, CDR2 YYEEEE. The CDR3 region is CASCLSGSPYEQYF. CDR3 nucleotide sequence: TGTGCCAGCTGCCTTTCGGGGTCCCCCTACGAGCAGTACTTC.

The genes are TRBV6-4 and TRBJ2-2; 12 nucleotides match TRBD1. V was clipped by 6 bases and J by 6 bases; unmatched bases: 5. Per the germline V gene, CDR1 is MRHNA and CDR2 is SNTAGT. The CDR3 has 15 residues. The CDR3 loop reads CASSPGQGAAGELFF. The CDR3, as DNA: TGTGCCAGCAGCCCGGGACAGGGGGCGGCCGGGGAGCTGTTTTTT.

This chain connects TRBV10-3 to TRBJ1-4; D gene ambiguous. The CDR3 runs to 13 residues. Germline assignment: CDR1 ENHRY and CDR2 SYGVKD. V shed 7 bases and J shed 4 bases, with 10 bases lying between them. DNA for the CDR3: TGTGCCATCACTCAGCGCCTTAATGAAAAACTGTTTTTT. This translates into CAITQRLNEKLFF.

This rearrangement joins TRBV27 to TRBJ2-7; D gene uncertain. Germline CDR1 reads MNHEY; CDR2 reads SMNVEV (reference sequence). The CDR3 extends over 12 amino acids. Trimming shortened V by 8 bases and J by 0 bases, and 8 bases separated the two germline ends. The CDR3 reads CASFANSYEQYF. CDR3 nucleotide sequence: TGTGCCAGCTTCGCCAACTCCTACGAGCAGTACTTC.

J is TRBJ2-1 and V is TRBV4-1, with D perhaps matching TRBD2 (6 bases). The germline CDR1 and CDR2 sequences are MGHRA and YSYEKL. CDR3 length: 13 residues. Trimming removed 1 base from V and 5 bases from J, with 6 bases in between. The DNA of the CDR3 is TGCGCCAGCAGCCAAGCGGGGGACAATGAGCAGTTCTTC. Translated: CASSQAGDNEQFF.

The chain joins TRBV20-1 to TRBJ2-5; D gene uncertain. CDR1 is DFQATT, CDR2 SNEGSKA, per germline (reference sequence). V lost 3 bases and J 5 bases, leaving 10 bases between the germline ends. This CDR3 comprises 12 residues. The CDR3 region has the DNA TGCAGTGCTAGTGCGCAGTGGGAGACCCAGTACTTC. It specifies CSASAQWETQYF.

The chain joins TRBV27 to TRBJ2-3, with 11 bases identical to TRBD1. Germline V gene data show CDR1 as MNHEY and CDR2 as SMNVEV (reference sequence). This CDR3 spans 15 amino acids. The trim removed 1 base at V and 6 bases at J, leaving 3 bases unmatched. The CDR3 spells CASSLWTGGLDTQYF. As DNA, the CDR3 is TGTGCCAGCAGTTTATGGACAGGGGGCTTGGATACGCAGTATTTT.

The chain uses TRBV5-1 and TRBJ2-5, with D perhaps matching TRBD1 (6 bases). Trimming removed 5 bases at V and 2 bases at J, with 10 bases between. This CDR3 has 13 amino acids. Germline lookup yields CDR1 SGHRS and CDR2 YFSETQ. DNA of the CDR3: TGCGCCAGCAGAGAGGACAGACAAGAGACCCAGTACTTC. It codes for CASREDRQETQYF.

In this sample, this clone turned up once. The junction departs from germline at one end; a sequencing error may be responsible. The CDR3 here is CASSYGTGHGHTF. The CDR3 DNA is TGTGCCAGCAGTTACGGGACAGGGCATGGCCACACCTTC. J is TRBJ1-2 and V is TRBV6-5; 9 bases match TRBD1. The CDR3 extends over 13 amino acids. The V gene's germline CDR1 is MNHEY and CDR2 SVGAGI.

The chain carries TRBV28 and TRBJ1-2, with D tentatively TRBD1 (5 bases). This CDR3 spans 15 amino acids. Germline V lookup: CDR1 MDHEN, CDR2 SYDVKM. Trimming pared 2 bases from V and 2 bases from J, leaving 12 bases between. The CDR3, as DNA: TGTGCCAGCAGTTTAGTCATCAGGGAAAACTATGGCTACACCTTC. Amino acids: CASSLVIRENYGYTF.

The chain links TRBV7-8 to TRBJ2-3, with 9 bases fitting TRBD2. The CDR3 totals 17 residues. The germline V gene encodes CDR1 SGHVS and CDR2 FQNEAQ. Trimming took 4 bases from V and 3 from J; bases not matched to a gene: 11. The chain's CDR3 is CASSSRRKTSGTDTQYF. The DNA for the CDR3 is TGTGCCAGCAGCTCCCGACGGAAGACTAGCGGAACAGATACGCAGTATTTT.

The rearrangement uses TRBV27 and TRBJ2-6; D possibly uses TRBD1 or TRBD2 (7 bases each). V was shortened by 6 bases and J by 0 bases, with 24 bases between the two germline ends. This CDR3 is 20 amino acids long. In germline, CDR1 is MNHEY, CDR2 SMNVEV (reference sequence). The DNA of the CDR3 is TGTGCCAGCAGGAACCTGGGGAGGGGGCGGTTGAACTCTGGGGCCAACGTCCTGACTTTC. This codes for CASRNLGRGRLNSGANVLTF.

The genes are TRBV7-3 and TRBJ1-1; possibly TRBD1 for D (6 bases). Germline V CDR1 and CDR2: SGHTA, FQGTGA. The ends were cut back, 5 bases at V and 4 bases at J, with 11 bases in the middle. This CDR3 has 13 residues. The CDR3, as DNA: TGTGCCAGCAGCGAAAGGGGGTTCACTGAAGCTTTCTTT. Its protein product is CASSERGFTEAFF.

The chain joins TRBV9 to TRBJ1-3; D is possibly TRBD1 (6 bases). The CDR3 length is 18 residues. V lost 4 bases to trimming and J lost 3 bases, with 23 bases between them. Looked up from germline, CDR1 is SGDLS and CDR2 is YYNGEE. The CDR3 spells CASSPGSGQGRFGNTIYF. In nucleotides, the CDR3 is TGTGCCAGCAGCCCGGGGTCTGGTCAGGGGAGGTTTGGAAACACCATATATTTT.

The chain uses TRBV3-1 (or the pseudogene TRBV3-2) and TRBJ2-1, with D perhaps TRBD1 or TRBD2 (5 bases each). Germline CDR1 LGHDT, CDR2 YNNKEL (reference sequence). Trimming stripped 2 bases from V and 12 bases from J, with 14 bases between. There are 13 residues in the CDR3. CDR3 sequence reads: CASSQLRGSGQFF. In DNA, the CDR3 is TGTGCCAGCAGCCAATTGAGGGGCTCAGGGCAGTTCTTC.

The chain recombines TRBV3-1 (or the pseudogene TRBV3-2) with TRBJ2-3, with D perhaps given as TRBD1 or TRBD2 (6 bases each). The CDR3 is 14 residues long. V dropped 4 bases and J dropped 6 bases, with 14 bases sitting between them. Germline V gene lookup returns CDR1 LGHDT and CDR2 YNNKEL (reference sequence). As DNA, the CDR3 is TGTGCCAGCAGCCTAGGAGGGGGAATCGATACGCAGTATTTT. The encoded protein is CASSLGGGIDTQYF.

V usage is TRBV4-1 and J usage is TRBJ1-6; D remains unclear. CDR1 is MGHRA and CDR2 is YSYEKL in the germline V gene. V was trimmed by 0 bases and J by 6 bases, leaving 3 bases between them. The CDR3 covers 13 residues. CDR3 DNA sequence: TGCGCCAGCAGCCAAGATCTTAATTCACCCCTCCACTTT. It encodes CASSQDLNSPLHF.

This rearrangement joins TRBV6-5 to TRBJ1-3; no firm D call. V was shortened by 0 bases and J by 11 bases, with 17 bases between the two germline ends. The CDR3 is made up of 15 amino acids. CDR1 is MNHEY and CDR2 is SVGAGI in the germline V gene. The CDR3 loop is CASSYSKVGPYPIYF. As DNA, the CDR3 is TGTGCCAGCAGTTACTCGAAAGTTGGACCGTACCCCATATATTTT.

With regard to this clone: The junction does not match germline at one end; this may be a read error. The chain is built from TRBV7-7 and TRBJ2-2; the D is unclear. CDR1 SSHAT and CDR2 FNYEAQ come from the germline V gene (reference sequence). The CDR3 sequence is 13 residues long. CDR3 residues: CASSLGPTGELFF. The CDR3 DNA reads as TGTGCTAGCAGCTTAGGCCCCACCGGGGAGCTGTTTTTT.

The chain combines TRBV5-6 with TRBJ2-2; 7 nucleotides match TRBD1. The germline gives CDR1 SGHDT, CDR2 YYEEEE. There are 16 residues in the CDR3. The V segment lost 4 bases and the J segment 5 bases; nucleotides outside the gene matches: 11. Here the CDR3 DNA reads TGTGCCAGCAGCCCAACGCGAACAGGGGATACCGGGGAGCTGTTTTTT. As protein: CASSPTRTGDTGELFF. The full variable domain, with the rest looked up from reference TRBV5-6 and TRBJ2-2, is DAGVTQSPTHLIKTRGQQVTLRCSPKSGHDTVSWYQQALGQGPQFIFQYYEEEERQRGNFPDRFSGHQFPNYSSELNVNALLLGDSALYLCASSPTRTGDTGELFFGEGSRLTVL.

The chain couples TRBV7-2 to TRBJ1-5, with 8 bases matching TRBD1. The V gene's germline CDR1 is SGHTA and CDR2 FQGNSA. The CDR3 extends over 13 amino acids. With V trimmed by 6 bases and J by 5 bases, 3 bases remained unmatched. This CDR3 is CASRDRGYQPQHF. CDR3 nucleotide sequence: TGTGCCAGCAGAGACAGGGGATATCAGCCCCAGCATTTT.

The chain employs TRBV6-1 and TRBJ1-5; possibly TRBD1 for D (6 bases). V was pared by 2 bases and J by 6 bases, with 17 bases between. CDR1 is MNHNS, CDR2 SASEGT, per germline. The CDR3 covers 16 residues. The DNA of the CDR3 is TGTGCCAGCAGTGAACAGGGAGGGGGGCGAGGTCAGCCCCAGCATTTT. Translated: CASSEQGGGRGQPQHF.

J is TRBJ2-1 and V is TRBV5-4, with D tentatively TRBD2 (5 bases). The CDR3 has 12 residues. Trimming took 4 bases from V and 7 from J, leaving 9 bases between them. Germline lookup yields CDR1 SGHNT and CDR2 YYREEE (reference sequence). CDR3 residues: CASSLRTNEQFF. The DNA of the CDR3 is TGTGCCAGCAGCCTAAGGACTAATGAGCAGTTCTTC.

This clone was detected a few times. The CDR3 loop is CASSVSPQGANTGELFF. In nucleotides, the CDR3 is TGTGCCAGCAGCGTTAGCCCCCAGGGGGCGAACACCGGGGAGCTGTTTTTT. The chain joins TRBV9 to TRBJ2-2, with TRBD1 matching 7 bases. Germline CDR1 and CDR2: SGDLS and YYNGEE. The ends lost 2 bases at V and 0 bases at J; junction bases unmatched: 7. The CDR3 sequence is 17 residues long.